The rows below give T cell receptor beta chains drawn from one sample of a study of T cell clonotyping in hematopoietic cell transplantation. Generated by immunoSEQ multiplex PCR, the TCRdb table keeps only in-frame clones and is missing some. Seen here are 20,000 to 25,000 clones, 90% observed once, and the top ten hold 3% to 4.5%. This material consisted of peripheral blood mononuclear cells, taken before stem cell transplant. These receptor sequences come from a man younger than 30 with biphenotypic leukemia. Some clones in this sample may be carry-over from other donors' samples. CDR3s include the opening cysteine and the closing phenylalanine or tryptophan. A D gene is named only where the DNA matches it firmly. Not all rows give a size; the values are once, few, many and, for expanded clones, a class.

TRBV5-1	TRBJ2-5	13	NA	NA	TGCGCCAGCAGCTTGGAGGGGAAAGAGACCCAGTACTTC	CASSLEGKETQYF
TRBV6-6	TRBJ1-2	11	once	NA	TGTGCCAGCAGCTACTCCTATGGCTACACCTTC	CASSYSYGYTF
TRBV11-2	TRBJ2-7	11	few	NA	TGTGCCAGCAGCTCCATCGTCGAGCAGTACTTC	CASSSIVEQYF
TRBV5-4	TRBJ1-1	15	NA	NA	TGTGCCAGCAGCTTGGGAGCCGGCTTTGGCACTGAAGCTTTCTTT	CASSLGAGFGTEAFF
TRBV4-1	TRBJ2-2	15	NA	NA	TGCGCCAGCAGCCAAGAGACAGCGAACACCGGGGAGCTGTTTTTT	CASSQETANTGELFF
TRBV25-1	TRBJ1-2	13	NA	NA	TGTGCCAGCAGTGCCCCAGGGCACTATGGCTACACCTTC	CASSAPGHYGYTF
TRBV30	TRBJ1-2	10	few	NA	TGTGCCTGGGGGGGCTATGGCTACACCTTC	CAWGGYGYTF
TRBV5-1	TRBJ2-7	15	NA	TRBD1	TGCGCCAGCAGCTCCTCTGGGACAGCATCCTACGAGCAGTACTTC	CASSSSGTASYEQYF
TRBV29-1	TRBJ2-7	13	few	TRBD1	TGCAGCGTTGCTCGGGACAGGGAGGACGAGCAGTACTTC	CSVARDREDEQYF
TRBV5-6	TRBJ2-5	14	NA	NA	TGTGCCAGCAGCTTGTTGACACCCCAAGAGACCCAGTACTTC	CASSLLTPQETQYF
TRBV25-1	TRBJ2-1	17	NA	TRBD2	TGTGCCAGCAGTCTCCTGCCTGGACTAGCGGATTACAATGAGCAGTTCTTC	CASSLLPGLADYNEQFF
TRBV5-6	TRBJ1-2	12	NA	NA	TGTGCCAGCAGCAAGGGGGACTATGGCTACACCTTC	CASSKGDYGYTF
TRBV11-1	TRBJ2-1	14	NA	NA	TGTGCCAGCAGCTTCGGAGGAGCGGAGAATGAGCAGTTCTTC	CASSFGGAENEQFF
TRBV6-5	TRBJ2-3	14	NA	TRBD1	TGTGCCAGCAGAAACAGGGGTTTTGCAGATACGCAGTATTTT	CASRNRGFADTQYF
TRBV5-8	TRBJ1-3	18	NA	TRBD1	TGTGCCAGCAGCGAGGGGCGACAGGGGGCCTTTTCTGGAAACACCATATATTTT	CASSEGRQGAFSGNTIYF
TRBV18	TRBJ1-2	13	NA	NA	TGTGCCAGCTCACCACAGGGAAGAAATGGCTACACCTTC	CASSPQGRNGYTF
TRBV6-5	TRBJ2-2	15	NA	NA	TGTGCCAGCAGTCCCTGGGACAGCCCAAGGGGGGTGCTGTTTTTT	CASSPWDSPRGVLFF
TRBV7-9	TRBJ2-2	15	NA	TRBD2	TGTGCCAGCAGCTTTTCCGGGGGGGAAGCCGGGGAGCTGTTTTTT	CASSFSGGEAGELFF
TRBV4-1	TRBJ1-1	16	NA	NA	TGCGCCAGCAGCCAAGATCCTGGACGGACGAACACTGAAGCTTTCTTT	CASSQDPGRTNTEAFF
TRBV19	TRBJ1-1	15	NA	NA	TGTGCCAGTAGTACCATACCGGGACAGAACACTGAAGCTTTCTTT	CASSTIPGQNTEAFF
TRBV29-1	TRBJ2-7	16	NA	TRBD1	TGCAGCGTTGAAGAGGGACGGGACAGGGGTTCCTACGAGCAGTACTTC	CSVEEGRDRGSYEQYF
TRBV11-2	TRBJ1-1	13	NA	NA	TGTGCCAGCAGCTTAGAGAGACAGTCTGAAGCTTTCTTT	CASSLERQSEAFF
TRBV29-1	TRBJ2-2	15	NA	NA	TGCAGCGTTGAAGGGAGAGGGCAGTACATCGGGGAGCTGTTTTTT	CSVEGRGQYIGELFF
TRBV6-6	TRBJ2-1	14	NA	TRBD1	TGTGCCAGCAGTTGGACAGGGGGATACAATGAGCAGTTCTTC	CASSWTGGYNEQFF
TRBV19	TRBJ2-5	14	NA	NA	TGTGCCAGTAGTATGGGGGCAGGGGAGGAGACCCAGTACTTC	CASSMGAGEETQYF
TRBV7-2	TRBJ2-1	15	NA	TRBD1	TGTGCCAGCAGCTTAGTAGGGACAGATTACAATGAGCAGTTCTTC	CASSLVGTDYNEQFF
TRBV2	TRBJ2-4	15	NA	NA	TGTGCCAGCAGTTCGCGGGCGCCAGCCAAAAACATTCAGTACTTC	CASSSRAPAKNIQYF
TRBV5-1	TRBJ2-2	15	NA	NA	TGCGCCAGCAGCTTCACAGACCTAAACACCGGGGAGCTGTTTTTT	CASSFTDLNTGELFF
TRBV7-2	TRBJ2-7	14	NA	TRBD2	TGTGCCAGCAGCCTTAGCGGGAGGGCAAGCGAGCAGTACTTC	CASSLSGRASEQYF